This T cell receptor beta chain came from a study of EBV T-cell therapy then PD-1 blockade in nasopharyngeal carcinoma. To note about this clone: The antigen is not known.

Some clones are missing from TCRdb's copy, which holds only in-frame ones; the method was immunoSEQ multiplex PCR. The table lists roughly 16,000 clones, around four fifths of them singletons. The treatment here: AdE1-LMPpoly-expanded autologous EBV-specific T-cell therapy followed by anti-PD-1 nivolumab. V lost 2 bases, J lost 2 bases, and 1 base stayed unmatched. CDR3 length: 15 residues. CDR1 SGHVS and CDR2 FNYEAQ come from the germline V gene. The rearrangement uses TRBV7-6 and TRBJ1-5; 9 bases fit TRBD1. The source was CD8+ T cells from blood, collected at day 0 from a patient whose treatment included autologous EBV-specific T cells and nivolumab. The TCR originated in a man aged 35 to 55 with nasopharyngeal carcinoma. This CDR3 reads CASSLRTGGNQPQHF. CDR3 sequence (DNA): TGTGCCAGCAGCTTAAGGACAGGGGGCAATCAGCCCCAGCATTTT.